This T cell receptor (beta chain) was found in a study of glioma-infiltrating T cells after dendritic cell vaccination. Across the whole study: Between about 2003 and 2012, patients got autologous tumor lysate-pulsed dendritic cell vaccines. Dendritic cells derived from monocytes and pulsed with autologous tumor lysate formed the vaccine. Study-level results: The cohort had few patients with full blood and tumor sets.

PBMC were collected before vaccination, two weeks after the third vaccination, and at progression. TCRdb's copy holds only in-frame clones and misses some; the assay was immunoSEQ multiplex PCR. The sample has under 100,000 clones; 79% are singletons. The count of this clone is one. No antigen is known for it. The sequence was obtained from a human donor with glioblastoma. Sequences were derived from blood, sampled before dendritic cell vaccination.

This CDR3 is CASSLSGDSGQETQYF. In nucleotides, the CDR3 is TGTGCCAGCAGCCTTTCCGGGGATAGCGGCCAAGAGACCCAGTACTTC. V usage is TRBV7-2 and J usage is TRBJ2-5, with D possibly matching TRBD2 (6 bases). CDR3 length: 16 amino acids. Germline CDR1 reads SGHTA; CDR2 reads FQGNSA. The V gene lost 5 bases and the J gene lost 1 base, with 17 bases spanning the gap.